The source of this T cell receptor beta chain is a study of shared clonotypes between healthy human individuals. The wider study: A few men and a couple of women, aged 18 to 49, were donors.

CDR3 length equals 15 residues. CDR1 SGHAT and CDR2 FQNNGV come from the germline V gene. V shed 4 bases, J shed 2 bases, and the junction held 3 bases outside the gene matches. A word on this clone: The same CDR3 is also encoded by other DNA sequences in this sample.

Evenly divided among several immunoSEQ plates was the genomic DNA of each subset. Sorted-subset replicate PCRs used around 200 ng of genomic DNA. This amount corresponded to 30,000 to 35,000 T cell genomes. This table comes from immunoSEQ multiplex PCR, and its TCRdb copy is limited to in-frame clones, with some not included. This sample has some 2.1 million clones, with 85% to 95% found just once. The specimen sequenced was naive CD4+ T cells sorted from blood. Subset defined: CD45RA+ positively selected. The source of this sequence is a man younger than 35 in good health. This chain uses TRBV11-2 with TRBJ2-2, with 8 bases that match TRBD2. The CDR3 DNA sequence: TGTGCCAGCAGCTCTCTAGCGGGTAACACCGGGGAGCTGTTTTTT. Residues: CASSSLAGNTGELFF.